Listed here are 18 T cell receptor beta chains from one sample, sequenced in a study of neurological immune-mediated disorders. The time point was: longitudinal time-point 1 (baseline). TCRdb re-derived calls from the 5' RACE reads in MiXCR, one entry per CDR3 protein. Of tens of thousands of distinct CDR3 sequences listed, under 4% are singletons. Source material: PBMCs. Source of these receptors: a woman aged 60-70 years with multiple sclerosis.

There are many counts of this clonotype. The chain combines TRBV18 with TRBJ2-7, with unresolved D. The CDR3 length is 13 residues. The germline CDR1 and CDR2 sequences are KGHSH and LQKENI. V shed 2 bases and J shed 7 bases, with 12 bases lying between them. CDR3 bases: TGTGCCAGCTCACCAACGACGGTGAGTGAGCAGTACTTC. Protein product: CASSPTTVSEQYF.

This clonotype showed up many times. The CDR3 region has the DNA TGTGCCAGCAGCGCAGGGAACTCTGGAAACACCATATATTTT. As protein: CASSAGNSGNTIYF. V is TRBV9 and J is TRBJ1-3; the D gene is possibly TRBD1 (5 bases). CDR3 length: 14 residues. Trimming took off 3 bases at V and 0 bases at J, with 7 bases between the two ends. Germline assignment: CDR1 SGDLS and CDR2 YYNGEE.

This clonotype showed up many times. The chain joins TRBV14 to TRBJ1-6; D ambiguous. The CDR3 length is 12 residues. Trimming pared 0 bases from V and 9 bases from J, leaving 3 bases between. Per germline, CDR1 SGHDN and CDR2 FVKESK. DNA of the CDR3: TGTGCCAGCAGCCAAGAAATTTCACCCCTCCACTTT. As protein: CASSQEISPLHF.

This clonotype was observed at least ten times. This chain connects TRBV3-1 to TRBJ1-2, with D uncertain. There are 14 residues in the CDR3. Trimming removed 4 bases at V and 2 bases at J, with 11 bases between. CDR1 and CDR2 from the germline V gene are LGHDT and YNNKEL (reference sequence). DNA of the CDR3: TGTGCCAGCAGCCGACAAGGCTCAAACTATGGCTACACCTTC. Encoded protein: CASSRQGSNYGYTF.

This clonotype was counted many times. CDR3 in amino acids: CASSSPEGGKDIQYF. DNA of the CDR3: TGTGCCAGCAGCTCTCCCGAGGGGGGTAAAGACATTCAGTACTTC. V usage is TRBV5-5 and J usage is TRBJ2-4; either TRBD1 or TRBD2 may fit D (6 bases each). V lost 3 bases to trimming and J lost 8 bases, with 18 bases between them. The CDR3 covers 15 residues. Germline V gene lookup returns CDR1 SGHKS and CDR2 YYEKEE (reference sequence).

The chain joins TRBV20-1 to TRBJ2-3; D possibly corresponds to TRBD2 (5 bases). Germline lookup yields CDR1 DFQATT and CDR2 SNEGSKA (reference sequence). V gave up 6 bases and J gave up 2 bases, with 15 bases separating them. CDR3 length: 14 residues. The CDR3 region is CSAETGKSTDTQYF. The CDR3 region has the DNA TGCAGTGCGGAGACGGGAAAGTCCACAGATACGCAGTATTTT.

This clonotype was counted ten times or more. The CDR3 sequence: CASSLPGLAGVNYNEQFF. CDR3 nucleotides: TGCGCCAGCAGCTTGCCTGGACTAGCGGGGGTGAACTACAATGAGCAGTTCTTC. The chain has TRBV5-1 and TRBJ2-1; TRBD2 matches at 13 bases. This CDR3 comprises 18 residues. V shed 1 base and J 3 bases; nucleotides not matched to a gene: 7. Germline-derived CDR1 and CDR2 are SGHRS and YFSETQ. The whole variable domain, filled in from reference TRBV5-1 and TRBJ2-1, reads KAGVTQTPRYLIKTRGQQVTLSCSPISGHRSVSWYQQTPGQGLQFLFEYFSETQRNKGNFPGRFSGRQFSNSRSEMNVSTLELGDSALYLCASSLPGLAGVNYNEQFFGPGTRLTVL.

This clonotype was seen at least ten times. J is TRBJ2-2 and V is TRBV12-3 or TRBV12-4, with unresolved D. Trimming stripped 2 bases from V and 2 bases from J, with 6 bases between. There are 14 residues in the CDR3. The CDR3 DNA sequence: TGTGCCAGCAGTTTACCTTATAACACCGGGGAGCTGTTTTTT. This sequence encodes CASSLPYNTGELFF.

This clonotype was observed at least ten times. The genes are TRBV4-1 and TRBJ2-7; weak D call: TRBD2 (5 bases). This CDR3 contains 16 residues. V was trimmed by 1 base and J by 0 bases, leaving 13 bases between them. Germline CDR1 is MGHRA and CDR2 is YSYEKL. The CDR3 DNA sequence: TGCGCCAGCAGCCAAGCCGGAGGAGGCCGCTCCTACGAGCAGTACTTC. Protein sequence: CASSQAGGGRSYEQYF.

This clonotype came up many times. The J gene is TRBJ2-1, the V gene TRBV9, with 7 bases that match TRBD2. The length of the CDR3 is 15 residues. J gave up 4 bases and V 4 bases, and 8 bases lay outside the gene matches. Looked up from germline, CDR1 is SGDLS and CDR2 is YYNGEE. The CDR3 protein is CASSYPTGGYNEQFF. CDR3 in DNA: TGTGCCAGCAGCTATCCCACGGGGGGATACAATGAGCAGTTCTTC.

This clonotype came up many times. This chain links TRBV27 with TRBJ2-5; D possibly corresponds to TRBD2 (5 bases). The CDR3 consists of 14 residues. Germline V CDR1 and CDR2: MNHEY, SMNVEV (reference sequence). V lost 3 bases and J lost 1, with 9 bases in between. The DNA for the CDR3 is TGTGCCAGCAGTTTTGGCGGGTCCCAAGAGACCCAGTACTTC. Translating gives CASSFGGSQETQYF.

This clonotype was counted ten times or more. This sequence joins TRBV27 and TRBJ2-5; the D gene could be TRBD1 or TRBD2 (6 bases each). This CDR3 contains 15 residues. CDR1 and CDR2 (germline): MNHEY, SMNVEV (reference sequence). V dropped 4 bases and J dropped 5 bases, with 17 bases sitting between them. The DNA for the CDR3 is TGTGCCAGCAGTTGGTTCGGCAGGGGAGGCGAGACCCAGTACTTC. This codes for CASSWFGRGGETQYF.

This clonotype was detected ten times or more. The genes are TRBV5-1 and TRBJ1-5; D uncertain. The ends were cut back, 4 bases at V and 1 base at J, with 12 bases in the middle. Germline V gene data show CDR1 as SGHRS and CDR2 as YFSETQ. The CDR3 contains 15 residues. The CDR3 here is CASSPADGSNQPQHF. The CDR3 DNA reads TGCGCCAGCAGCCCCGCAGACGGAAGCAATCAGCCCCAGCATTTT.

This clonotype has a count of ten or more. The chain combines TRBV5-1 with TRBJ2-6, with D unresolved. The ends were cut back, 1 base at V and 3 bases at J, with 5 bases in the middle. The CDR3 is made up of 14 amino acids. Germline lookup yields CDR1 SGHRS and CDR2 YFSETQ. The CDR3 DNA follows: TGCGCCAGCAGCTTGTTGGGTGGGGCCAACGTCCTGACTTTC. Amino acids: CASSLLGGANVLTF.

This clonotype was picked up many times. A much larger clone lies a single base off, so this may be a read error. The CDR3 ends on some other residue instead of the conserved phenylalanine or tryptophan, so this is likely a read error. CDR3 in amino acids: CASSPSGLGYTC. The CDR3 coding sequence is TGTGCCAGCAGCCCCTCAGGGCTCGGCTACACCTGC. The V gene is TRBV12-3 or TRBV12-4, the J gene TRBJ1-2, with a possible D match to TRBD1 (5 bases). The CDR3 is 12 amino acids. The V end lost 6 bases, the J end lost 8 bases, and 13 bases lay between the germline ends.

The table lists this clonotype with many counts. This may stem from a read error, because a much larger clone lies one nucleotide away. This chain links TRBV28 with TRBJ2-7; tentatively, D is TRBD2 (6 bases). V lost 3 bases to trimming and J lost 7 bases, with 13 bases between them. The CDR3 extends over 13 amino acids. Germline V lookup: CDR1 MDHEN, CDR2 SYDVKM. Here the CDR3 reads CASSFSGRKEQYF. The CDR3 nucleotides read TGTGCCAGCAGTTTTTCAGGGAGGAAAGAGCAGTACTTC.

This clonotype was detected ten times or more. The chain carries TRBV20-1 and TRBJ2-1; 8 bases are a match to TRBD1. The germline gives CDR1 DFQATT, CDR2 SNEGSKA (reference sequence). The CDR3 extends over 11 amino acids. Trimming at V came to 6 bases and at J to 9 bases, leaving 4 bases not matched to a gene. As DNA, the CDR3 is TGCAGTGCCCCACAGGGGGTTGAGCAGTTCTTC. This gives the protein CSAPQGVEQFF.

This clonotype has ten or more counts. This sequence joins TRBV7-8 and TRBJ2-3, with D possibly TRBD2 on 6 matching bases. Per germline, CDR1 SGHVS and CDR2 FQNEAQ. This CDR3 is built from 17 residues. The germline V and J ends were trimmed by 0 bases and 1 base, with 14 bases remaining between them. The CDR3 region is CASSLAWGGDRTDTQYF. CDR3 nucleotide sequence: TGTGCCAGCAGCTTAGCTTGGGGCGGGGACCGCACAGATACGCAGTATTTT.